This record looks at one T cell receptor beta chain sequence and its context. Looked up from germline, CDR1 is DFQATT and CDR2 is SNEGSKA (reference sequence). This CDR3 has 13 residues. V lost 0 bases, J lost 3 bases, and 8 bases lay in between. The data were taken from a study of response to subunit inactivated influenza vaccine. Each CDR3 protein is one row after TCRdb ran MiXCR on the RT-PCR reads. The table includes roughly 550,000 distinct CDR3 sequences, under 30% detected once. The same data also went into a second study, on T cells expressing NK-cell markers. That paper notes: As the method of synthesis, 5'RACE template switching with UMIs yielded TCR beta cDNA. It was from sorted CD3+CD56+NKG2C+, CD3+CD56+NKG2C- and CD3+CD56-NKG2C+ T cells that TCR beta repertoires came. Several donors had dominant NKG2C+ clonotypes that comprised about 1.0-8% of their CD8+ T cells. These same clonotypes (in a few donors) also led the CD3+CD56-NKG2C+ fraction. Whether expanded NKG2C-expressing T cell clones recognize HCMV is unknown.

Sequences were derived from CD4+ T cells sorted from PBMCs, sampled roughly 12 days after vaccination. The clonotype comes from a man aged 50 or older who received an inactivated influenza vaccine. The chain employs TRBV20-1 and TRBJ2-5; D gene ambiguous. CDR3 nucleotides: TGCAGTGCTAGAGATAATTTAAAAGAGACCCAGTACTTC. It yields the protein CSARDNLKETQYF.